This record looks at one T cell receptor beta chain sequence and its context. Sequencing was performed with immunoSEQ multiplex PCR; in TCRdb, only in-frame clones are kept and a portion is missing. The sample lists more than 55,000 clones; approximately 87% were seen once. This sample stems from a study of blood T cell repertoires in COVID-19. About the study: Nucleic acid was either cDNA or gDNA, and it came from T cells, B-cell-depleted T cells, or PBMCs.

Germline CDR1 is SGHRS and CDR2 is YFSETQ. This CDR3 spans 16 amino acids. V shed 0 bases and J shed 0 bases, with 7 bases lying between them. The TCR sequence derives from a man aged 45-60 years with active COVID-19. The J gene is TRBJ1-6, the V gene TRBV5-1, with D possibly being TRBD1 (5 bases). Sequencing used peripheral blood. CDR3 DNA sequence: TGCGCCAGCAGCTTGGTTCAGGGCTCCTATAATTCACCCCTCCACTTT. Translated, it gives CASSLVQGSYNSPLHF. The whole variable domain, remainder taken from reference TRBV5-1 and TRBJ1-6, is KAGVTQTPRYLIKTRGQQVTLSCSPISGHRSVSWYQQTPGQGLQFLFEYFSETQRNKGNFPGRFSGRQFSNSRSEMNVSTLELGDSALYLCASSLVQGSYNSPLHFGNGTRLTVT.